The rows below give T cell receptor beta chains drawn from one sample of a study of blood T cell repertoires in COVID-19. Profiled with immunoSEQ multiplex PCR; TCRdb holds only in-frame clones, not every one. Altogether about 370,000 clones are present, roughly nine tenths being singletons, with the ten largest covering under 4%. The sample taken for sequencing was peripheral blood. These receptors originate from a woman in her thirties with COVID-19, enrolled during active disease. The CDR3 runs from the conserved cysteine through the conserved F or W. D genes are given only for firm matches. A clone size is listed for some rows: how often the clone was seen (once, few, many), or a class if it is expanded.

V,size,D,J,DNA,CDR3
TRBV28,NA,TRBD1,TRBJ1-5,TGTGCCAGCAGGGCAGGGGGCGCCATGAATCAGCCCCAGCATTTT,CASRAGGAMNQPQHF
TRBV29-1,NA,NA,TRBJ1-1,TGCAGCGTTGACCCCCTCGGGGGCACTGAAGCTTTCTTT,CSVDPLGGTEAFF
TRBV7-7,NA,TRBD2,TRBJ2-2,TGTGCTAGCAGCTCCAGACAAGCGGGACTAGCGGGAGTGGCAGGGGAGCTGTTTTTT,CASSSRQAGLAGVAGELFF
TRBV13,NA,NA,TRBJ1-3,TGTGCCAGCAGCTTCGGCCAGGCCCCTGGAAACACCATATATTTT,CASSFGQAPGNTIYF
TRBV13,NA,TRBD2,TRBJ2-2,TGTGCCAGCAGCCGGACTAGCTCAATCACCGGGGAGCTGTTTTTT,CASSRTSSITGELFF
TRBV11-2,NA,NA,TRBJ2-1,TGTGCCAGCAGCCTAATCAGAGGGCACAATGAGCAGTTCTTC,CASSLIRGHNEQFF
TRBV30,NA,NA,TRBJ2-2,TGTGCCTGGGATAACAGGGTCGCCGGGGAGCTGTTTTTT,CAWDNRVAGELFF
TRBV4-1,few,NA,TRBJ1-4,TGCGCCAGCAGCCAACTTGCAACTAATGAAAAACTGTTTTTT,CASSQLATNEKLFF
TRBV6-5,NA,NA,TRBJ1-1,TGTGCCAGCAGTTACTCGAACCGAGGGAACACTGAAGCTTTCTTT,CASSYSNRGNTEAFF
TRBV6-5,once,TRBD1,TRBJ1-2,TGTGCCAGCAGTTACGTCACAGGGGGCGGTTTGTATGGCTACACCTTC,CASSYVTGGGLYGYTF
TRBV28,NA,TRBD1,TRBJ1-2,TGTGCCAGCAGTCCCCCGGACAGGGGGATCTATGGCTACACCTTC,CASSPPDRGIYGYTF
TRBV5-4,once,TRBD2,TRBJ2-1,TGTGCCAGCACAGGACTAGCGGGGAACTCGGGGAATGAGCAGTTCTTC,CASTGLAGNSGNEQFF
TRBV6-2/TRBV6-3,NA,NA,TRBJ2-3,TGTGCCAGCAGCAACTCCTTCACAGATACGCAGTATTTT,CASSNSFTDTQYF
TRBV28,NA,NA,TRBJ1-2,TGTGCCAGCACCCCGCCGGGAGATTACTATGGCTACACCTTC,CASTPPGDYYGYTF
TRBV5-1,NA,NA,TRBJ1-1,TGCGCCAGCAGCCTCTTGAGGTTGAACACTGAAGCTTTCTTT,CASSLLRLNTEAFF